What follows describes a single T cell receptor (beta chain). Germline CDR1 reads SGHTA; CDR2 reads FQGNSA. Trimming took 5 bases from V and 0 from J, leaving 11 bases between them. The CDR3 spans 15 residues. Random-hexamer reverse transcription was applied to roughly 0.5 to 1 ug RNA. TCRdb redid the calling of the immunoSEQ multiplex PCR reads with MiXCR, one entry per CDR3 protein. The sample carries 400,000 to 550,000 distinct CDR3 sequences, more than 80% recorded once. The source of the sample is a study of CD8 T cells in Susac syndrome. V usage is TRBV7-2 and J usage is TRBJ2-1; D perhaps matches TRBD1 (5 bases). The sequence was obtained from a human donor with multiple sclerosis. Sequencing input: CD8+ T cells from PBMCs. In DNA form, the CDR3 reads TGTGCCAGCAGCATGGACACCAGCTCCTACAATGAGCAGTTCTTC. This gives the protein CASSMDTSSYNEQFF.